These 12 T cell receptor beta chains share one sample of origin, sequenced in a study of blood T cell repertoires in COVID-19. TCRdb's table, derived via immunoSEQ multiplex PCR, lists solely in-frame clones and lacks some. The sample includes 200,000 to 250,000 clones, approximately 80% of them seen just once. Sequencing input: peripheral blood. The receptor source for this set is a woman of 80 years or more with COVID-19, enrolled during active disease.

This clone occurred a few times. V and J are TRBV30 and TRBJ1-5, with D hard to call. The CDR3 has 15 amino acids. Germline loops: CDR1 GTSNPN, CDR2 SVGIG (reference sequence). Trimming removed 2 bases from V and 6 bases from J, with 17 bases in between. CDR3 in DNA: TGTGCCTGGAGTTTCACCCTCTCAGCGGGTCAGCCCCAGCATTTT. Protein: CAWSFTLSAGQPQHF.

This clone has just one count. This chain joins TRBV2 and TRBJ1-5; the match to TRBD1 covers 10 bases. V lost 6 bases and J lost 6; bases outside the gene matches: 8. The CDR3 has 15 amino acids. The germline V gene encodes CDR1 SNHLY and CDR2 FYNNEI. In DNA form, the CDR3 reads TGTGCCAGCAGGCTAGACAGGGGGCAAATTCAGCCCCAGCATTTT. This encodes CASRLDRGQIQPQHF.

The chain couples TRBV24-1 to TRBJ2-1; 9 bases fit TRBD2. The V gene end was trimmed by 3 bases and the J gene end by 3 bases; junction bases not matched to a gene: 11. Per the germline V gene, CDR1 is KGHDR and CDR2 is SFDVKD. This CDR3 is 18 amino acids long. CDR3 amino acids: CATSDAAGGPIDYNEQFF. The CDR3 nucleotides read TGTGCCACCAGTGATGCTGCGGGGGGGCCTATTGACTACAATGAGCAGTTCTTC.

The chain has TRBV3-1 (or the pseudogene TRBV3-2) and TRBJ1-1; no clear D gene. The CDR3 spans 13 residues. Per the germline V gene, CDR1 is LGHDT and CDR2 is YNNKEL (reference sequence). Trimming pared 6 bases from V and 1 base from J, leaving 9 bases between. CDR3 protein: CASRGISNTEAFF. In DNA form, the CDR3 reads TGTGCCAGCAGGGGCATATCGAACACTGAAGCTTTCTTT.

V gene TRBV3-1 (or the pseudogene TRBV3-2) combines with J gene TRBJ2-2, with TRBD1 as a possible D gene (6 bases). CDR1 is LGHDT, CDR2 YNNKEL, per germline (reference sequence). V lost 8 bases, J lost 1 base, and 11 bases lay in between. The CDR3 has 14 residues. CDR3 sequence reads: CASGTGLNTGELFF. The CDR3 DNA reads TGTGCCAGCGGAACAGGGTTGAACACCGGGGAGCTGTTTTTT.

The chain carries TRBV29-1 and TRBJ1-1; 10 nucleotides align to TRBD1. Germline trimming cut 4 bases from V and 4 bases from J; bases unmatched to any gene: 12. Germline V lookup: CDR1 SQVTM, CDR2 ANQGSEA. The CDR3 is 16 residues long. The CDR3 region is CSVASGTGVVGTEAFF. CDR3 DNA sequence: TGCAGCGTTGCAAGCGGGACAGGGGTTGTCGGCACTGAAGCTTTCTTT.

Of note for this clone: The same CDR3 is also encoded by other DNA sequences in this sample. The CDR3 DNA sequence: TGTGCCATCAGCGGACAGGGGTACGAGCAGTACGTC. Protein: CAISGQGYEQYV. The J gene is TRBJ2-7, the V gene TRBV10-3; TRBD1 aligns across 9 bases. CDR1 ENHRY and CDR2 SYGVKD come from the germline V gene. The CDR3 has 12 residues. Unmatched junction bases numbered 1, after V lost 6 bases and J lost 4 bases.

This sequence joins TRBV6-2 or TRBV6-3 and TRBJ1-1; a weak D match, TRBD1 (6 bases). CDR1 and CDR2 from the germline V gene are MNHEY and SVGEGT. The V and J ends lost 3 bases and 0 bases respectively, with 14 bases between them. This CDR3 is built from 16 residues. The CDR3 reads CASSYFWTEMNTEAFF. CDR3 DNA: TGTGCCAGCAGTTATTTCTGGACAGAGATGAACACTGAAGCTTTCTTT.

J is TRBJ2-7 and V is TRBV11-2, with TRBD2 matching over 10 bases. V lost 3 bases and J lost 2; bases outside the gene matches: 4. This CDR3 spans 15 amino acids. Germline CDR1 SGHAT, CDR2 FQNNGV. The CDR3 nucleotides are TGTGCCAGCAGCTTTACTAGCGGGGCCCCCTACGAGCAGTACTTC. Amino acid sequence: CASSFTSGAPYEQYF. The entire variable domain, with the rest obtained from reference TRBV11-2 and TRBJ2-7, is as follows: EAGVAQSPRYKIIEKRQSVAFWCNPISGHATLYWYQQILGQGPKLLIQFQNNGVVDDSQLPKDRFSAERLKGVDSTLKIQPAKLEDSAVYLCASSFTSGAPYEQYFGPGTRLTVT.

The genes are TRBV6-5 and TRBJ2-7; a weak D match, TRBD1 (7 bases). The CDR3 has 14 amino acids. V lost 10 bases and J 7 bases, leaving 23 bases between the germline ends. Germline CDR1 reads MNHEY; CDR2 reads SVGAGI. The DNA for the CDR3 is TGTGCCACCTTCAGGACAGGCCCTGCGGGGGAGCAGTACTTC. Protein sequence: CATFRTGPAGEQYF.

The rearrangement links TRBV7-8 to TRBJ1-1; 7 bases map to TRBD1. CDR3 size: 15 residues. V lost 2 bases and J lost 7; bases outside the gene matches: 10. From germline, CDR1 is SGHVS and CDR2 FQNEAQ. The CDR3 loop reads CASSLRGTGDGEAFF. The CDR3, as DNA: TGTGCCAGCAGCTTAAGGGGAACAGGGGATGGTGAAGCTTTCTTT.

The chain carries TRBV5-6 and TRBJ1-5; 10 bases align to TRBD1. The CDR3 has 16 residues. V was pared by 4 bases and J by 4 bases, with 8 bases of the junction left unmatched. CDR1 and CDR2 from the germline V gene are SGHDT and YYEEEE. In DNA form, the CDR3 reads TGTGCCAGCAGCCGGGACAGGGGAAGCACTAATCAGCCCCAGCATTTT. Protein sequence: CASSRDRGSTNQPQHF.